The entry that follows covers one TCR beta chain sequence. Multiplex touch-down PCR amplified TRB using TRB-A and TRB-B pools in one tube. For each CDR3 protein, TCRdb gives one entry from its re-call of the multiplex PCR reads, without DNA. This repertoire includes about 12,000 distinct CDR3 sequences. Roughly 38,000 genome equivalents of blood DNA were amplified for TRB. The data originate from a study of T cell clusters in autoimmune cytopenias. This sample was also put to use in a study of T cell repertoires in aging, cancer and after chemotherapy.

Sequenced sample: peripheral blood. This TCR derives from a human donor in good health.

CDR3 amino acids: CASSPGAGELFF. The chain combines TRBV27 with TRBJ2-2; the TRBD1 assignment by TCRdb is unverifiable without DNA. From germline, CDR1 is MNHEY and CDR2 SMNVEV (reference sequence). This CDR3 contains 12 residues.